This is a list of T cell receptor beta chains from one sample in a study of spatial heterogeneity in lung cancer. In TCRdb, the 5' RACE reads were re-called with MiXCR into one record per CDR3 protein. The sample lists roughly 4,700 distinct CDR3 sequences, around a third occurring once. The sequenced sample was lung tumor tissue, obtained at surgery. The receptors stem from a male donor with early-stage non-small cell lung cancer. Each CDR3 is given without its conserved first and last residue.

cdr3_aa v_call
ASTPWDPNTGELF TRBV11-2
ASSLALGRDTQY TRBV7-2
ASSRDYNSPLH TRBV3-1
SAGTEGN TRBV29-1
ASSVFGTSVTDTQY TRBV6-1
ASSLSSGPDYEQY TRBV5-1
SVGHTNTGELF TRBV29-1
SAEEQGRGYGYT TRBV20-1
ASSPLGATGYT TRBV3-1
ASSVWEKLF TRBV2
ASILTPRSTDTQY TRBV6-1
ATGARVGRQF TRBV28
ASSYGVEYEQY TRBV6-2/TRBV6-3
ASSPIVSGYNEQF TRBV7-2